In this sample, the clone carrying this T cell receptor (beta chain) turned up a few times. The entry originates in a study of blood T cell repertoires in COVID-19. Study summary: Samples taken during acute and convalescent COVID-19 were collected in the United States, Italy and Spain. T cells, B-cell-depleted T cells, or PBMCs provided the cDNA or gDNA that served as material.

The CDR3 extends over 16 amino acids. V lost 0 bases to trimming and J lost 9 bases, with 19 bases between them. Germline CDR1 is SGDLS and CDR2 is YYNGEE. In the original workflow: Reference gene primer amplification yielded estimated nucleated cell counts. The repertoire was sequenced with immunoSEQ multiplex PCR; TCRdb's copy has only in-frame clones and lacks some. V, J and clone size are taken as reported in that table, and D and trimming were inferred from the DNA itself. This table holds a few hundred thousand clones, 80% to 85% found once. The V gene is TRBV9, the J gene TRBJ2-1; possibly TRBD1 for D (6 bases). The clonotype was recovered from a woman between 55 and 75 years old who had recovered from COVID-19. Specimen: peripheral blood. The CDR3, as DNA: TGTGCCAGCAGCGTAGTTCACAGGGCGGGTGAGGGTGAGCAGTTCTTC. This translates into CASSVVHRAGEGEQFF.